This T cell receptor (beta chain) was documented in a study of Ad26.COV2.S vaccination and SARS-CoV-2 variants. Data came from immunoSEQ multiplex PCR; TCRdb stores just in-frame clones and leaves some out. The repertoire consists of approximately 300,000 clones, with more than 70% occurring once and the leading ten covering 1.5% to 2.5%. CDR1 and CDR2 (germline): SNHLY, FYNNEI. The CDR3 covers 15 residues. Trimming cost V 2 bases and J 4 bases, with 14 bases left between them. Regarding treatment: approximately 18 received Ad26.COV2.S at low or high dose, single or two shots; 5 received placebo; per-sample allocation not given. Collection of the samples took place on day 63 after the first injection of vaccine or placebo.

Source: peripheral blood, taken in a trial of Ad26.COV2.S vaccine versus placebo. V gene TRBV2 combines with J gene TRBJ2-5, with D perhaps matching TRBD2 (6 bases). This clonotype was sampled from a person between 18 and 59 years old who received the Ad26.COV2.S COVID-19 vaccine or a placebo. CDR3 in DNA: TGTGCCAGCAGTGAATCGGCTGTCGGGGGAGAGACCCAGTACTTC. Its protein product is CASSESAVGGETQYF.